Sequencing of this T cell receptor beta chain was carried out in a study of T cell responses to AZD1222 COVID-19 vaccine. Clones were sequenced by immunoSEQ multiplex PCR, and TCRdb holds only the in-frame ones, with some missing. The data hold some 200,000 clones, with about nine tenths observed a single time. Concerning this clone: The antigen is not known.

The trim removed 3 bases at V and 4 bases at J, leaving 9 bases unmatched. Germline V gene lookup returns CDR1 SGHNT and CDR2 YYREEE (reference sequence). The CDR3 is made up of 17 amino acids. Study-wide points: Females made up more of the donors, who were largely white British, and clonal diversity may have come out too low.

Sample: peripheral blood, taken on day 0 of AZD1222 vaccination. V gene TRBV5-4 combines with J gene TRBJ1-6; 8 bases align to TRBD1. This TCR derives from an adult in good health. CDR3 coding DNA: TGTGCCAGCAGCTCCCACCCAGGGGGCGTTTATAATTCACCCCTCCACTTT. Protein: CASSSHPGGVYNSPLHF.